Below are 4 T cell receptor beta chains sequenced from a single sample in a study of T cells expressing NK-cell markers. TCRdb re-analyzed the 5' RACE reads; it lists each CDR3 protein once, without DNA. The sample holds roughly 380,000 distinct CDR3 sequences. Material for sequencing was blood T cells: a sorted CD56 or NKG2C T cell subset, CD4+ or CD8+ T cells, or bulk PBMC T cells (not recorded which). These TCRs come from a man aged 18 to 69 in good health.

V usage is TRBV6-1 and J usage is TRBJ2-6; TCRdb returns TRBD1, unconfirmable since there is no DNA. This CDR3 comprises 17 residues. Germline V gene data show CDR1 as MNHNS and CDR2 as SASEGT. The chain's CDR3 is CASTPTGVSSGANVLTF.

This chain joins TRBV20-1 and TRBJ2-2. The CDR3 runs 12 residues. Germline assignment: CDR1 DFQATT and CDR2 SNEGSKA (reference sequence). CDR3: CSARQRNGELFF.

The CDR3 loop reads CSAKSGRSEAFF. The chain couples TRBV29-1 to TRBJ1-1. The CDR3 length is 12 residues. Per the germline V gene, CDR1 is SQVTM and CDR2 is ANQGSEA.

This rearrangement joins TRBV20-1 to TRBJ1-4. The CDR3 is made up of 14 amino acids. The germline V gene encodes CDR1 DFQATT and CDR2 SNEGSKA (reference sequence). This CDR3 is CSARGGRGDEKLFF.